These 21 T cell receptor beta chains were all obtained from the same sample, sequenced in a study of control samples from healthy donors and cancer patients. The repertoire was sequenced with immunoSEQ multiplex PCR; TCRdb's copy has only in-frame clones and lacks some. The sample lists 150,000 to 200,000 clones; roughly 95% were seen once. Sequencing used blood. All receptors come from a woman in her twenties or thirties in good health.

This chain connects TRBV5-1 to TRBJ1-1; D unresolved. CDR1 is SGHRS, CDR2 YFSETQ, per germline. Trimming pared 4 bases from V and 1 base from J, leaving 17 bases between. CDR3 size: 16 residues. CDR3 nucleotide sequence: TGCGCCAGCAGCCCAAGCCAAACCGACACGAACACTGAAGCTTTCTTT. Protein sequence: CASSPSQTDTNTEAFF.

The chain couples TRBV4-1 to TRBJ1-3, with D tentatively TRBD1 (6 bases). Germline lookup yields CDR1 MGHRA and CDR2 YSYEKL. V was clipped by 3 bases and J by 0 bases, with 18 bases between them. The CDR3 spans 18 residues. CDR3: CASSHEYGQSYSGNTIYF. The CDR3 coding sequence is TGCGCCAGCAGCCATGAATACGGACAGTCATACTCTGGAAACACCATATATTTT.

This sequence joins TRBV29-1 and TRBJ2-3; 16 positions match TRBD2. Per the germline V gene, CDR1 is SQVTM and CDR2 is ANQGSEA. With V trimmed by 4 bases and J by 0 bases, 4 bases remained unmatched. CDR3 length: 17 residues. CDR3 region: CSVVGTSGRASTDTQYF. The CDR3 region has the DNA TGCAGCGTTGTAGGGACTAGCGGGAGGGCTAGCACAGATACGCAGTATTTT.

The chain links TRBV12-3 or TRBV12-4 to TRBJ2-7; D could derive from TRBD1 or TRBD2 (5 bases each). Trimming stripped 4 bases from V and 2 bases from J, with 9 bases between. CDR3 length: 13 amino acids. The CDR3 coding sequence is TGTGCCAGCAGTTCGGGACGGGCCTACGAGCAGTACTTC. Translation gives CASSSGRAYEQYF.

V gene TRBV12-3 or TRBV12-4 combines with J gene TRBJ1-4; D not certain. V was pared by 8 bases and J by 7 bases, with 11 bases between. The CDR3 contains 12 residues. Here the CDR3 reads CASGATGEKLFF. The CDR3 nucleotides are TGTGCCAGCGGCGCAACGGGTGAAAAACTGTTTTTT.

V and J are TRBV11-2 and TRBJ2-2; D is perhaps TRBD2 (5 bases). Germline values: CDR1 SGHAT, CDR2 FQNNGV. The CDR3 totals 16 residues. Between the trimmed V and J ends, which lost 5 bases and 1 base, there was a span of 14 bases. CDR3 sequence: CASSVDGLGNTGELFF. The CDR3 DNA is TGTGCCAGCAGCGTCGACGGACTTGGGAACACCGGGGAGCTGTTTTTT.

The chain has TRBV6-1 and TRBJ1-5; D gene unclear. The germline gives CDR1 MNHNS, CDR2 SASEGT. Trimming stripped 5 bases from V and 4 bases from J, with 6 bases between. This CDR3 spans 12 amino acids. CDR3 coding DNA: TGTGCCAGCAGTTATGCGAATCAGCCCCAGCATTTT. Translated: CASSYANQPQHF.

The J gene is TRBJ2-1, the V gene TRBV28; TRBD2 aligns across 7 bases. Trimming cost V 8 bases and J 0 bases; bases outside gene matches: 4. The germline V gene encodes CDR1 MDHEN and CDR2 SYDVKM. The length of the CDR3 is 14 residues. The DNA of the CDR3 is TGTGCCAGCCGAGCGGGGATCTCCTACAATGAGCAGTTCTTC. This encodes CASRAGISYNEQFF.

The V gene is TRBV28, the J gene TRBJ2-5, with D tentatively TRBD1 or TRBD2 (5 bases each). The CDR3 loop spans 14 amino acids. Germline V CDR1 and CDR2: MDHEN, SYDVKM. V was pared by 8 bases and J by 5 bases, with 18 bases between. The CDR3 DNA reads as TGTGCCAGCGGCCCCTGGGCAGGGACGGAGACCCAGTACTTC. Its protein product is CASGPWAGTETQYF.

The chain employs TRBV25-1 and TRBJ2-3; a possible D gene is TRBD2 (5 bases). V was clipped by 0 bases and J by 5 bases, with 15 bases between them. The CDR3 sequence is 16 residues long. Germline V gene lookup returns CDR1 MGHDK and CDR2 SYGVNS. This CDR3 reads CASSEYAGRLVDTQYF. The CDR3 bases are TGTGCCAGCAGTGAATATGCGGGCCGCCTGGTAGATACGCAGTATTTT.

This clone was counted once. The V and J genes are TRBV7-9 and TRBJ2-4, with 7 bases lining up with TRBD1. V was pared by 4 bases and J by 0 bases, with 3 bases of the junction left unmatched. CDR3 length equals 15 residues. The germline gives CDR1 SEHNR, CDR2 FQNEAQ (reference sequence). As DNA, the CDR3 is TGTGCCAGCAGCTCAGGGGGATCAGCCAAAAACATTCAGTACTTC. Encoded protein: CASSSGGSAKNIQYF.

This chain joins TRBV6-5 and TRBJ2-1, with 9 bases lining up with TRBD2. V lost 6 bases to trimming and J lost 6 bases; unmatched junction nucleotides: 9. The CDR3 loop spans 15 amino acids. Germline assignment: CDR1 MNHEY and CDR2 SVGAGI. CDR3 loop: CASRGRAGGPNEQFF. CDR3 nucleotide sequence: TGTGCCAGCAGAGGAAGGGCGGGAGGGCCCAATGAGCAGTTCTTC.

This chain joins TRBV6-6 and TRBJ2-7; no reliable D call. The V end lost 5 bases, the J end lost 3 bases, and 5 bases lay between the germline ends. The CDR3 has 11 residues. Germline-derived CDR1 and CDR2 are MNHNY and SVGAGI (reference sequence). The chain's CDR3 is CASSNVYEQYF. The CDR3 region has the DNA TGTGCCAGCAGTAACGTCTACGAGCAGTACTTC.

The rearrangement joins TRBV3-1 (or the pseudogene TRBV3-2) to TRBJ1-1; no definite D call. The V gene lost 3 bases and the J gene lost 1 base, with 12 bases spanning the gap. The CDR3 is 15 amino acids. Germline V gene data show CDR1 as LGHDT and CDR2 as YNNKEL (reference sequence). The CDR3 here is CASSQTQATNTEAFF. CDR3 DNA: TGTGCCAGCAGCCAGACGCAAGCGACGAACACTGAAGCTTTCTTT.

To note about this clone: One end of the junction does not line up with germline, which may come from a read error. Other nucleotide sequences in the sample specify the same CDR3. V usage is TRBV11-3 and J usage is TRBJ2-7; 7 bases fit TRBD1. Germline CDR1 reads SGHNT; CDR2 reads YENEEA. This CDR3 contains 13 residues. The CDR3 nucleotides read TGTGCTAGCAGCCACAGGGGCTCCTACGAGCAGTACTTC. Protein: CASSHRGSYEQYF.

DNA for the CDR3: TGTGCCAGCAGCTCATCGGACAGGGCCCCTGAAGCTTTCTTT. Translating gives CASSSSDRAPEAFF. The chain joins TRBV13 to TRBJ1-1; 8 bases match TRBD1. V dropped 4 bases and J dropped 6; count of bases not matched to a gene: 7. CDR1 is PRHDT and CDR2 is FYEKMQ in the germline V gene (reference sequence). The CDR3 runs to 14 residues.

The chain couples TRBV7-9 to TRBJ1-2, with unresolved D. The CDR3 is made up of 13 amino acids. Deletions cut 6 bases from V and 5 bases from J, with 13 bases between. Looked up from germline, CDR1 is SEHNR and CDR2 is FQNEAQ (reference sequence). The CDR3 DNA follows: TGTGCCAGCAGATTGGACGTCGTGTATGGCTACACCTTC. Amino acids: CASRLDVVYGYTF.

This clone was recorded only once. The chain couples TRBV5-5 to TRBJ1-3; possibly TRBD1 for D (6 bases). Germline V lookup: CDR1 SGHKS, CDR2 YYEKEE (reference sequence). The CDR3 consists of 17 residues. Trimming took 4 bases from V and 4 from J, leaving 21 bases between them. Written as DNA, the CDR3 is TGTGCCAGCAGCCCCCCAACGGCTCGGGGGCACGGAAACACCATATATTTT. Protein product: CASSPPTARGHGNTIYF. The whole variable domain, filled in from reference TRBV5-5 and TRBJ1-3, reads DAGVTQSPTHLIKTRGQQVTLRCSPISGHKSVSWYQQVLGQGPQFIFQYYEKEERGRGNFPDRFSARQFPNYSSELNVNALLLGDSALYLCASSPPTARGHGNTIYFGEGSWLTVV.

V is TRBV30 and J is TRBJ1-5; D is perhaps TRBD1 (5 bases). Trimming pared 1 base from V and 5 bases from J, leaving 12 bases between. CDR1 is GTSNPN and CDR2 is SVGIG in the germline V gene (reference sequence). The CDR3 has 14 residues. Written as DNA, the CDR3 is TGTGCCTGGAGTGAAGGGGTGCCTTATCAGCCCCAGCATTTT. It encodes CAWSEGVPYQPQHF.

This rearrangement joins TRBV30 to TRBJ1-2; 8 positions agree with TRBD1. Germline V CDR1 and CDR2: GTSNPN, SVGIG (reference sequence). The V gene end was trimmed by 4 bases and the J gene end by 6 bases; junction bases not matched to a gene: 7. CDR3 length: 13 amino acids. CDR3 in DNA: TGTGCCTGGACTGTTCAGGGGGCAAATGGCTACACCTTC. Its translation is CAWTVQGANGYTF.

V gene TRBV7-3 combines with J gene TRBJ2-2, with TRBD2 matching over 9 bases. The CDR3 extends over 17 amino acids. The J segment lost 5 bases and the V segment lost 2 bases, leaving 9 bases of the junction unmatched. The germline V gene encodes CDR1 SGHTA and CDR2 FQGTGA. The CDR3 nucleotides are TGTGCCAGCAGCTTAGGGTTCGCTAGCGGGAAAACCGGGGAGCTGTTTTTT. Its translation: CASSLGFASGKTGELFF.